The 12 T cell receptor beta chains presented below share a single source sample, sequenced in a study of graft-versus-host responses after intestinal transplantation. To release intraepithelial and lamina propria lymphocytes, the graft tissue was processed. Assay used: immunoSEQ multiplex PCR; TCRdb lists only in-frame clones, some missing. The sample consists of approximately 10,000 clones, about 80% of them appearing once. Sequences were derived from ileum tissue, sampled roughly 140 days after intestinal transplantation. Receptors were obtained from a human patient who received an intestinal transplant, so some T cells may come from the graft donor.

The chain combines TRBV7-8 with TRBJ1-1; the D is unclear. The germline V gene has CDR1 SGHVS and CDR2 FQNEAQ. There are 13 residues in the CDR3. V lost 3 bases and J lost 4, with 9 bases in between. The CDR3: CASSFSGPTEAFF. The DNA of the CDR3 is TGTGCCAGCAGCTTCTCAGGCCCCACTGAAGCTTTCTTT.

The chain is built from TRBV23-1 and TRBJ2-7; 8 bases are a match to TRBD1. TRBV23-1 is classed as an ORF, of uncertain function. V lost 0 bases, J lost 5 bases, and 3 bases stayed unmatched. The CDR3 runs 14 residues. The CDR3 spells CASSQSKTGDEQYF. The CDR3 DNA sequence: TGCGCCAGCAGTCAATCCAAGACAGGGGACGAGCAGTACTTC.

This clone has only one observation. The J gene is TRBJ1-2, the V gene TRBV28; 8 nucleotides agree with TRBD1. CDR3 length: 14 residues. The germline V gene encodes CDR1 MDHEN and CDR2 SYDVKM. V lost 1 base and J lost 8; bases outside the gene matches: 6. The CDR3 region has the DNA TGTGCCAGCAGTTTATTATGGCAGGGGGCAGGCTACACCTTC. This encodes CASSLLWQGAGYTF.

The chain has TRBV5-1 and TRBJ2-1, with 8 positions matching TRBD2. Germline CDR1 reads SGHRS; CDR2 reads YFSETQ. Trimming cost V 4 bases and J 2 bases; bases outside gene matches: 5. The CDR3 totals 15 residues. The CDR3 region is CASSPPGGPYNEQFF. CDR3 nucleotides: TGCGCCAGCAGCCCCCCGGGGGGGCCCTACAATGAGCAGTTCTTC.

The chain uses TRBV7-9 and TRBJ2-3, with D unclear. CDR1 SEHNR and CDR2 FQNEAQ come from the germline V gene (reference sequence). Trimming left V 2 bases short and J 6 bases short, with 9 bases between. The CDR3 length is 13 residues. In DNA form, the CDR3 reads TGTGCCAGCAGCTTAAATAATCGGGATACGCAGTATTTT. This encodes CASSLNNRDTQYF. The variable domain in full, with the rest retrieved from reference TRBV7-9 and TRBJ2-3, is DTGVSQNPRHKITKRGQNVTFRCDPISEHNRLYWYRQTLGQGPEFLTYFQNEAQLEKSRLLSDRFSAERPKGSFSTLEIQRTEQGDSAMYLCASSLNNRDTQYFGPGTRLTVL.

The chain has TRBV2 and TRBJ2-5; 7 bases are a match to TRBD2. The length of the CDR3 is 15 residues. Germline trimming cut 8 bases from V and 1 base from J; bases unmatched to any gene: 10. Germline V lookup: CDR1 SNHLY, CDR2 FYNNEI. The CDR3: CASSGGDQIQETQYF. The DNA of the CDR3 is TGTGCCAGCTCGGGAGGTGACCAGATCCAAGAGACCCAGTACTTC.

CDR3 protein: CASELDWGLSGYTF. The CDR3 coding sequence is TGTGCCAGTGAACTCGATTGGGGGCTAAGCGGCTACACCTTC. V and J are TRBV6-1 and TRBJ1-2; the D gene is possibly TRBD1 (6 bases). Trimming took off 9 bases at V and 8 bases at J, with 22 bases between the two ends. Germline V gives CDR1 MNHNS, CDR2 SASEGT. The CDR3 spans 14 residues.

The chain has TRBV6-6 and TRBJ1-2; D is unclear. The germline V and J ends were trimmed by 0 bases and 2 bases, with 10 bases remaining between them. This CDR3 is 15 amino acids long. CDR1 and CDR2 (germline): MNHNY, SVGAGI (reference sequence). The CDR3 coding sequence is TGTGCCAGCAGTTACTCGAGAGTAGCGAACTATGGCTACACCTTC. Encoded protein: CASSYSRVANYGYTF.

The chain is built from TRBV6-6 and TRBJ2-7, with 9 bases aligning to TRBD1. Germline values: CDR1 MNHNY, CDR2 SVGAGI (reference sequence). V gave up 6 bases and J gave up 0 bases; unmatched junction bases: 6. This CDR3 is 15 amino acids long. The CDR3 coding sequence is TGTGCCAGCAGCCGGGACAGGGACCGCTCCTACGAGCAGTACTTC. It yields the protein CASSRDRDRSYEQYF.

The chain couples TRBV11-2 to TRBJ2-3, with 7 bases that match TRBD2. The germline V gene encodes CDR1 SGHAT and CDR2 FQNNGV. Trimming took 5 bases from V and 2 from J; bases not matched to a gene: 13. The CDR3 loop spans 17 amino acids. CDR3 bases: TGTGCCAGCAGCCGACGGTGGCTAGCGGAACACACAGATACGCAGTATTTT. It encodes CASSRRWLAEHTDTQYF.

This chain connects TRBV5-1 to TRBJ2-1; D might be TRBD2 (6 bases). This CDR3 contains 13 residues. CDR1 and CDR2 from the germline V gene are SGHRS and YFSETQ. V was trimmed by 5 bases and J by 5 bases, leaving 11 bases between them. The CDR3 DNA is TGCGCCAGCAGAGACGGCGGGGACAATGAGCAGTTCTTC. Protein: CASRDGGDNEQFF.

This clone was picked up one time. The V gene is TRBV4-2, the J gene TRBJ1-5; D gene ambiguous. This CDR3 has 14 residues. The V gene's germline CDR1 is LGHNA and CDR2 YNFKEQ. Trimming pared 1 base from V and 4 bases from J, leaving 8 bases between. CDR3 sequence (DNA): TGTGCCAGCAGCCAAGGGTACGGGAATCAGCCCCAGCATTTT. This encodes CASSQGYGNQPQHF.